This TCR beta chain was identified in a study of CD8+ T cells in alopecia areata. Background on the study: Tofacitinib treatment spanned 6 to 18 months, with 6 months off drug afterward.

V shed 0 bases and J shed 4 bases, with 16 bases lying between them. The germline V gene has CDR1 SGHRS and CDR2 YFSETQ. The CDR3 runs 16 residues. T lymphocytes (CD4+ and CD8+) were sorted from PBMCs. This clone was counted between two and nine times. As yet, its antigen is unknown. Study findings and constraints: When scalp samples are sequenced, resident alphabeta T cells of normal skin are also captured.

After isolation, RNA underwent reverse transcription to generate cDNA as the sequencing template. Some clones are missing from TCRdb's copy, which holds only in-frame ones; the method was immunoSEQ multiplex PCR. The table has 150,000 or so clones, roughly 50% seen once; the top ten hold approximately 6.6%. This clonotype was sampled from a human donor with alopecia areata. Sequencing was carried out using CD4+ T cells sorted from blood. The chain employs TRBV5-1 and TRBJ2-5; maybe TRBD1 (6 bases). Here the CDR3 DNA reads TGCGCCAGCAGCTTGGACCCAGCAGGGGCAGTAGAGACCCAGTACTTC. Translating it yields CASSLDPAGAVETQYF. The complete variable domain, with remaining parts taken from reference TRBV5-1 and TRBJ2-5, reads KAGVTQTPRYLIKTRGQQVTLSCSPISGHRSVSWYQQTPGQGLQFLFEYFSETQRNKGNFPGRFSGRQFSNSRSEMNVSTLELGDSALYLCASSLDPAGAVETQYFGPGTRLLVL.